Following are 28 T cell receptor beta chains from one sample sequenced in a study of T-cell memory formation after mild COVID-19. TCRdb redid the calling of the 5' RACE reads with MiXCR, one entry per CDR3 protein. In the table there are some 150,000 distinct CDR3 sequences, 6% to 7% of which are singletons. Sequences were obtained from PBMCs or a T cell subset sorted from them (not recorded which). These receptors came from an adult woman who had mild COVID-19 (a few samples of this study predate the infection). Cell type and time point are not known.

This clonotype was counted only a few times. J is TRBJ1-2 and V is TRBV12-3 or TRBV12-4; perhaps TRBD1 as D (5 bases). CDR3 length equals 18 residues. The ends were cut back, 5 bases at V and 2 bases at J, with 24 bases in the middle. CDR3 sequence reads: CASSPKGRGGGDNYGYTF. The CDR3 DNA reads TGTGCCAGCAGTCCGAAAGGACGGGGGGGAGGAGACAACTATGGCTACACCTTC.

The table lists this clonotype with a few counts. The CDR3 loop reads CASSQDRVGGRAFF. The CDR3 DNA follows: TGCGCCAGCAGCCAAGATCGAGTGGGGGGAAGGGCTTTCTTT. The chain links TRBV4-1 to TRBJ1-1, with TRBD1 as a possible D gene (5 bases). Germline CDR1 and CDR2: MGHRA and YSYEKL. The CDR3 loop spans 14 amino acids. V was shortened by 0 bases and J by 11 bases, with 16 bases between the two germline ends.

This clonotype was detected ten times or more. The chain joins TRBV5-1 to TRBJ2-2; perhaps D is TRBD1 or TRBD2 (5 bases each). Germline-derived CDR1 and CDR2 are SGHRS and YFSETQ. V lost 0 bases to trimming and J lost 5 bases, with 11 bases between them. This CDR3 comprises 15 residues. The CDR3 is CASSLDAGRTGELFF. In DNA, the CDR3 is TGCGCCAGCAGCTTGGATGCAGGGAGAACCGGGGAGCTGTTTTTT.

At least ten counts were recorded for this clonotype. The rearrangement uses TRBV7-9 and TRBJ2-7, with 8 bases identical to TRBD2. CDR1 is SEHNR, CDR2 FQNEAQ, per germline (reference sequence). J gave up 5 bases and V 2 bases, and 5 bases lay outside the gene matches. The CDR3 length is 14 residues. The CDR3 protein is CASSLSGSGDEQYF. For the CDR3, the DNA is TGTGCCAGCAGCTTAAGCGGTAGCGGGGACGAGCAGTACTTC.

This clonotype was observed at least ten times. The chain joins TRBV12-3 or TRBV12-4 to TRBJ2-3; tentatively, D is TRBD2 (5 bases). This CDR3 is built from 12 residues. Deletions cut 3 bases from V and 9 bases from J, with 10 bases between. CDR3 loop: CASSFSGRTQYF. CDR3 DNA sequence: TGTGCCAGCAGTTTTTCGGGAAGAACGCAGTATTTT.

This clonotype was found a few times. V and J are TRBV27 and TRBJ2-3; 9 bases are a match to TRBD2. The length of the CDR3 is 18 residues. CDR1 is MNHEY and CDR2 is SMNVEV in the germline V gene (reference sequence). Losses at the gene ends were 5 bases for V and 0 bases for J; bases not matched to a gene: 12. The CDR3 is CASSPSGLAIVSTDTQYF. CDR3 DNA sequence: TGTGCCAGCAGTCCATCGGGACTAGCCATCGTAAGCACAGATACGCAGTATTTT.

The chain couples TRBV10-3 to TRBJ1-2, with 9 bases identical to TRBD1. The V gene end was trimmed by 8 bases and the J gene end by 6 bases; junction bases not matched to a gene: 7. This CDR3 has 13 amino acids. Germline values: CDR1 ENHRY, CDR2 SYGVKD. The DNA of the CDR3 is TGTGCCATCGGACAGGGGCCTATGAATGGCTACACCTTC. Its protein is CAIGQGPMNGYTF.

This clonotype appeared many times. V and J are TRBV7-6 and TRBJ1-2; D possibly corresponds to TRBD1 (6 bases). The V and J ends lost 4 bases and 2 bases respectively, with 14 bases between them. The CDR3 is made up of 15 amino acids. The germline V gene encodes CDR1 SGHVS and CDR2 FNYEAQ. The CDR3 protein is CASSSYKGVNYGYTF. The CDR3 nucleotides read TGTGCCAGCAGCTCATACAAGGGGGTCAACTATGGCTACACCTTC.

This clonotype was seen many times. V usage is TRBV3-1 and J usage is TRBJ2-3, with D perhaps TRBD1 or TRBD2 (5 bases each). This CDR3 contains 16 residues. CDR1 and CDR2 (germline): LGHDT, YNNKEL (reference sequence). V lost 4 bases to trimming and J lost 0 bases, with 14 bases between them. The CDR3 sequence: CASSPGLYASTDTQYF. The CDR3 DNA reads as TGTGCCAGCAGCCCGGGGCTATACGCTAGCACAGATACGCAGTATTTT.

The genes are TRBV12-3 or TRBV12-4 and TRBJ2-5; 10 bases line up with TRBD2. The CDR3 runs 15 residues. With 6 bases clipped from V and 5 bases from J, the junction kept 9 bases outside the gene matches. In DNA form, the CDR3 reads TGTGCCAGCAGATTTAGCGGGGGGTCGAAGGAGACCCAGTACTTC. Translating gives CASRFSGGSKETQYF.

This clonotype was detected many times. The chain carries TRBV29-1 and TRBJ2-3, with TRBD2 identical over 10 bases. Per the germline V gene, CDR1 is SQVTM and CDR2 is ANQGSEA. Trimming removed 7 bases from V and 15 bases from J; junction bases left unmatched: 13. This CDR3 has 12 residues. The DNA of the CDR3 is TGCAGCGGGTACGATGCTAGCGGGAGTCCCTATTTT. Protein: CSGYDASGSPYF.

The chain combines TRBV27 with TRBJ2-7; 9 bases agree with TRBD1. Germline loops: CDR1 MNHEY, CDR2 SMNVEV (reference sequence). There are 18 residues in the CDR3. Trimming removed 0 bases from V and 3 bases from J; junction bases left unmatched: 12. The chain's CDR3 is CASSLSGTGTLSGYEQYF. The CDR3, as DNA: TGTGCCAGCAGTTTATCGGGGACAGGGACCCTGAGTGGCTACGAGCAGTACTTC.

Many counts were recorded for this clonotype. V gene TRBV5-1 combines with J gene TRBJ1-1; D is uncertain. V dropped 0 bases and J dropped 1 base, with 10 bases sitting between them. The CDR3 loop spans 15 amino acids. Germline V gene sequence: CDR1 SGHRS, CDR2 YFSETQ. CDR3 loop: CASSLVVPSNTEAFF. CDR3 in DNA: TGCGCCAGCAGCTTGGTTGTCCCATCGAACACTGAAGCTTTCTTT.

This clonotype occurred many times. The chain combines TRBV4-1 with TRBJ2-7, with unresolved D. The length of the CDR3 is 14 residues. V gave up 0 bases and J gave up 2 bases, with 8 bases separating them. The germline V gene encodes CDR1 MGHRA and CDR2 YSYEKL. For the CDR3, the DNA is TGCGCCAGCAGCCAAGATCAGACGACCTACGAGCAGTACTTC. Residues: CASSQDQTTYEQYF.

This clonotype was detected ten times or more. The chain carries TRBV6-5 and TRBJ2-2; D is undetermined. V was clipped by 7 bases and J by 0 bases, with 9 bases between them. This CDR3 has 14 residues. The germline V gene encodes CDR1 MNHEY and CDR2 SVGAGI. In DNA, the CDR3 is TGTGCCAGCACGTACAGAGCGAACACCGGGGAGCTGTTTTTT. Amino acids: CASTYRANTGELFF.

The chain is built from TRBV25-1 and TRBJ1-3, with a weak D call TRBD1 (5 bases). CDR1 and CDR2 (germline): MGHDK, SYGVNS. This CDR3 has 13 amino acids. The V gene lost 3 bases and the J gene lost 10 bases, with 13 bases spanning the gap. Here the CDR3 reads CASSEGDHGTIYF. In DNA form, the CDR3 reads TGTGCCAGCAGTGAGGGGGATCACGGAACCATATATTTT.

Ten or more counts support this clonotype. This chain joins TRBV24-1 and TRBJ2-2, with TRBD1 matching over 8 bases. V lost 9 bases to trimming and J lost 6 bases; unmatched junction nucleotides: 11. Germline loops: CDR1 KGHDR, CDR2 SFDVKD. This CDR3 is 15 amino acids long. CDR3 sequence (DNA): TGTGCCACCGAGGGACAGGCTCCATCTCCCGGGGAGCTGTTTTTT. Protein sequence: CATEGQAPSPGELFF.

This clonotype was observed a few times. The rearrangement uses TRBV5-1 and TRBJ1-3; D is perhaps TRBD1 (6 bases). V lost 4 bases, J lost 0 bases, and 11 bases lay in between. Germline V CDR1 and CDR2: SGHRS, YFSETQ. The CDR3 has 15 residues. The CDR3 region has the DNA TGCGCCAGCAGCCCGGGACAAAACTCTGGAAACACCATATATTTT. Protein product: CASSPGQNSGNTIYF.

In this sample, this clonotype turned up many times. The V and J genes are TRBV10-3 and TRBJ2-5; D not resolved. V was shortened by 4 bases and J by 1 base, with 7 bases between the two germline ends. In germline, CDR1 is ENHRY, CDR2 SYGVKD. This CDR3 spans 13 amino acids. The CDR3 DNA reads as TGTGCCATCAGTGCCACCTCCCAAGAGACCCAGTACTTC. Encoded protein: CAISATSQETQYF.

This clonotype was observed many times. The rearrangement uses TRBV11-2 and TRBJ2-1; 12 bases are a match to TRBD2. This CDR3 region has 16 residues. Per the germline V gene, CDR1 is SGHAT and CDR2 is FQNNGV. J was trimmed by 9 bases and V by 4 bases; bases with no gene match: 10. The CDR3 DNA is TGTGCCAGCAGCTCCCGTCCGACTAGCGGGGGAGCTGAGCAGTTCTTC. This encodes CASSSRPTSGGAEQFF.

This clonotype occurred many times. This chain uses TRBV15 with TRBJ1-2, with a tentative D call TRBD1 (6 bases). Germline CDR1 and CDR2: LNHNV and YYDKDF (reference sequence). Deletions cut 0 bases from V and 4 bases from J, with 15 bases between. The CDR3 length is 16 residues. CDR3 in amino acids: CATSRDRGALGYGYTF. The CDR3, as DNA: TGTGCCACCAGCAGAGATAGGGGGGCGCTTGGCTATGGCTACACCTTC. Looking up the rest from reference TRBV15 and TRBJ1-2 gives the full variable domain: DAMVIQNPRYQVTQFGKPVTLSCSQTLNHNVMYWYQQKSSQAPKLLFHYYDKDFNNEADTPDNFQSRRPNTSFCFLDIRSPGLGDTAMYLCATSRDRGALGYGYTFGSGTRLTVV.

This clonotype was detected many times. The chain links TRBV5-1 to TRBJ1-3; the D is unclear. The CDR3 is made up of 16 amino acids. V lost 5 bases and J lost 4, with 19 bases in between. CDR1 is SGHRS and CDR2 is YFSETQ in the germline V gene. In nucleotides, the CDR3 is TGCGCCAGCAGAACGGACGAGGCGGATGGAGGAAACACCATATATTTT. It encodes CASRTDEADGGNTIYF.

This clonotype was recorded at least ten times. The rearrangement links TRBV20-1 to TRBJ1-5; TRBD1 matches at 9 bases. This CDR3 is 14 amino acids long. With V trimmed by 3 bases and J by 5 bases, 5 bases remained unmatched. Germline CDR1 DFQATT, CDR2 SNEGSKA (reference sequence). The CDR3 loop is CSARRTGEDQPQHF. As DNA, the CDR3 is TGCAGTGCTAGGAGGACAGGGGAGGATCAGCCCCAGCATTTT.

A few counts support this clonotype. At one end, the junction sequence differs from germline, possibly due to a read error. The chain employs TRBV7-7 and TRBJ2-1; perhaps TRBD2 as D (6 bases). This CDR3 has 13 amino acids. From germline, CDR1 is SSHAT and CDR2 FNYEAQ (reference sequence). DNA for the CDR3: TGTGCTAGCAGCTTAGACGGAGGGAAGGAGCAGTTCTTC. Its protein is CASSLDGGKEQFF.

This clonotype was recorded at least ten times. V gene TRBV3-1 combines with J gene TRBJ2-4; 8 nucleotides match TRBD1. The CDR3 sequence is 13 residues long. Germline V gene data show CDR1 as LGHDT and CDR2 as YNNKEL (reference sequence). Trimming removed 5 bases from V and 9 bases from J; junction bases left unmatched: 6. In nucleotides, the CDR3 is TGTGCCAGCAGCTGGACAGGGTCGGTCATTCAGTACTTC. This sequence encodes CASSWTGSVIQYF.

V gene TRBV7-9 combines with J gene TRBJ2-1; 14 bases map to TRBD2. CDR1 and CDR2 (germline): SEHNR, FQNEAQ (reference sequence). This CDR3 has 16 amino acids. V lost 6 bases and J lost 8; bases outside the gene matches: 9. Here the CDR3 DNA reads TGTGCCAGCAGTAAGGGACTAGCGGGAGTTAGGGATGAGCAGTTCTTC. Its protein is CASSKGLAGVRDEQFF.

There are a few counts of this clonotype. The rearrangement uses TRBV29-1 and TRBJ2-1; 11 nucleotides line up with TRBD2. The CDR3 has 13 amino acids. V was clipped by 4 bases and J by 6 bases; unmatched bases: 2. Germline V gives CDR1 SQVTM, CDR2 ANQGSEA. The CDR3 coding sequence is TGCAGCGTTGCCGGGACTAGCGGCAATGAGCAGTTCTTC. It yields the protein CSVAGTSGNEQFF.

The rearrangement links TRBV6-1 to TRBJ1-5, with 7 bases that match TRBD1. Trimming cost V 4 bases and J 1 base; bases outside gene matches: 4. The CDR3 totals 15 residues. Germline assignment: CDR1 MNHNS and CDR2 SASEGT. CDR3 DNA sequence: TGTGCCAGCAGTGCTACGACAGGGAGCAATCAGCCCCAGCATTTT. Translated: CASSATTGSNQPQHF.